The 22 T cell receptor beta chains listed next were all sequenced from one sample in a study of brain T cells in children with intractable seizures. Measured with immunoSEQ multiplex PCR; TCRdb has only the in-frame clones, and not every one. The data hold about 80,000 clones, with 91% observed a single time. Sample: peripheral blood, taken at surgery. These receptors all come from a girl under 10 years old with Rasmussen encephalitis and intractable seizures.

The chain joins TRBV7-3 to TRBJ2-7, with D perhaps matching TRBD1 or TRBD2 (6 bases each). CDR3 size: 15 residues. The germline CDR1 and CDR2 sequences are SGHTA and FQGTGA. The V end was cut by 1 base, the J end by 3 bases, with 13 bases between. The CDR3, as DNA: TGTGCCAGCAGCTTAATAGCGGAGGGGGTCTACGAGCAGTACTTC. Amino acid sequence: CASSLIAEGVYEQYF.

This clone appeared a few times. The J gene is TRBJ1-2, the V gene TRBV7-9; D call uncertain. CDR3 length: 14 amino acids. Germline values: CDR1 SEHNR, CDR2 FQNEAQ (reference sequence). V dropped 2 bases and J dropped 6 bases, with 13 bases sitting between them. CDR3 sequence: CASSLQEGTDGYTF. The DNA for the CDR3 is TGTGCCAGCAGCTTACAGGAGGGAACAGATGGCTACACCTTC. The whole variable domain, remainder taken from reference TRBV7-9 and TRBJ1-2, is DTGVSQNPRHKITKRGQNVTFRCDPISEHNRLYWYRQTLGQGPEFLTYFQNEAQLEKSRLLSDRFSAERPKGSFSTLEIQRTEQGDSAMYLCASSLQEGTDGYTFGSGTRLTVV.

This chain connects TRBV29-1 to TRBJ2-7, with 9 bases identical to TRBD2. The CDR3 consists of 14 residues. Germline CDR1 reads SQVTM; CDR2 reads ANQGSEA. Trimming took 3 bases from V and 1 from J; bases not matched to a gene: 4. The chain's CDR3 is CSVELTSGSYEQYF. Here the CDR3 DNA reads TGCAGCGTTGAGCTGACTAGCGGTTCCTACGAGCAGTACTTC.

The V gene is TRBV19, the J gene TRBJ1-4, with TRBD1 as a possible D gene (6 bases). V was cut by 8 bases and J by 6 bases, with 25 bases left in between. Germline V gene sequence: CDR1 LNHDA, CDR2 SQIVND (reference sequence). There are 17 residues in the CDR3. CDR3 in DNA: TGTGCCAGTTCCACTACAGGGTTCGCAGGCATAGATGAAAAACTGTTTTTT. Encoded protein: CASSTTGFAGIDEKLFF.

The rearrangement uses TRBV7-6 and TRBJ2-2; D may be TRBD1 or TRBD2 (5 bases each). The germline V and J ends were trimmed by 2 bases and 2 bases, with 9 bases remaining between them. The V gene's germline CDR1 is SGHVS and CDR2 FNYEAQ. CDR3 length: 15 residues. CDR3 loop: CASSLSGSNTGELFF. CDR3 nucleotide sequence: TGTGCCAGCAGCTTATCAGGGAGTAACACCGGGGAGCTGTTTTTT. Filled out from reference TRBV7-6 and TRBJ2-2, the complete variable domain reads GAGVSQSPRYKVTKRGQDVALRCDPISGHVSLYWYRQALGQGPEFLTYFNYEAQQDKSGLPNDRFSAERPEGSISTLTIQRTEQRDSAMYRCASSLSGSNTGELFFGEGSRLTVL.

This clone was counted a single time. This CDR3 is CASSPTGVLANEQFF. As DNA, the CDR3 is TGTGCCAGCTCACCGACAGGGGTACTGGCCAATGAGCAGTTCTTC. V usage is TRBV18 and J usage is TRBJ2-1; TRBD1 agrees at 8 bases. CDR3 length: 15 amino acids. Germline V gives CDR1 KGHSH, CDR2 LQKENI. J was trimmed by 6 bases and V by 3 bases; bases with no gene match: 7.

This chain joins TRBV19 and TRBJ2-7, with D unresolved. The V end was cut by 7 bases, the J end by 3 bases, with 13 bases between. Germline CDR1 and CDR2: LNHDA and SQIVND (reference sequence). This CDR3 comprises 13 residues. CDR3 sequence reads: CASNPGRDYEQYF. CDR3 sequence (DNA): TGTGCCAGTAACCCCGGCAGAGACTACGAGCAGTACTTC.

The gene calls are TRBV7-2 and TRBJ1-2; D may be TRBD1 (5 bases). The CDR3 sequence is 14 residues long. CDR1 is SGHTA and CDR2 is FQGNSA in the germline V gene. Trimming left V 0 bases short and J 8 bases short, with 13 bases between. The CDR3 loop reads CASSLAAGSEGYTF. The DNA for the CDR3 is TGTGCCAGCAGCTTAGCGGCAGGGTCGGAGGGCTACACCTTC.

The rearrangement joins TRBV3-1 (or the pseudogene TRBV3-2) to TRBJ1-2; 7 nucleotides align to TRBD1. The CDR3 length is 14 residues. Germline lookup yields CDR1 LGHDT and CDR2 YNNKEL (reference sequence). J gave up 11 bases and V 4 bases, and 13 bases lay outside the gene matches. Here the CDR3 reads CASSLRGQPGRYTF. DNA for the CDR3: TGTGCCAGCAGCCTTAGGGGACAGCCAGGACGTTACACCTTC.

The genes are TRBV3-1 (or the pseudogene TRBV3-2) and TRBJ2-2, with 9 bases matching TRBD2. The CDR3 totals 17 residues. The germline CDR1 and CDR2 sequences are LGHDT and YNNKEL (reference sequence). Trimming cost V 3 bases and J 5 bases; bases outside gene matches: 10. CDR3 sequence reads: CASSQLGGRARTGELFF. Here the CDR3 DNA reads TGTGCCAGCAGCCAGTTGGGCGGGAGGGCCCGGACCGGGGAGCTGTTTTTT.

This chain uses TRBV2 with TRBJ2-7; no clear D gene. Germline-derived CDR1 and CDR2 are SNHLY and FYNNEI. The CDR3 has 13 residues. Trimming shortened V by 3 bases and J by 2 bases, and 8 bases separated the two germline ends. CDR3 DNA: TGTGCCAGCAGTGATCTTCTAGCCTACGAGCAGTACTTC. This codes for CASSDLLAYEQYF.

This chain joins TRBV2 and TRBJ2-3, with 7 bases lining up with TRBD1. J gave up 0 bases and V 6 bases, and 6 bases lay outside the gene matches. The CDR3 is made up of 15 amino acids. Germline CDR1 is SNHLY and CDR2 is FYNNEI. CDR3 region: CASRGDSSSTDTQYF. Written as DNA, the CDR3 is TGTGCCAGCAGGGGGGACAGTTCTAGCACAGATACGCAGTATTTT.

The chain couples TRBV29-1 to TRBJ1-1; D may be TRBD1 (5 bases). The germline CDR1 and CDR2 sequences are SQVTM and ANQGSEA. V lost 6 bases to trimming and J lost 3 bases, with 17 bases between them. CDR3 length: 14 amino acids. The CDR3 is CSVLGTDTDTEAFF. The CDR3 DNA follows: TGCAGCGTCCTCGGGACGGATACGGACACTGAAGCTTTCTTT.

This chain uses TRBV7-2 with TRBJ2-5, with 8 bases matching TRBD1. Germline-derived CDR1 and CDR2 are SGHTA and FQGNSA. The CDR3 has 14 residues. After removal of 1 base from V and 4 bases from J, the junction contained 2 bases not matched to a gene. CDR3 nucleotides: TGTGCCAGCAGCTTAGGACAGGGGACAGAGACCCAGTACTTC. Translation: CASSLGQGTETQYF.

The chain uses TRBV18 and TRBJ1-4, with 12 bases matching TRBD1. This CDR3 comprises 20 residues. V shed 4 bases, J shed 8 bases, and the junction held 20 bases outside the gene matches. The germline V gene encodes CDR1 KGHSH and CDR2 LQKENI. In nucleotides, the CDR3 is TGTGCCAGCTCACTAAAGGGACAGGGGGCAAAGTATTCGCTTCGGGAAAAACTGTTTTTT. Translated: CASSLKGQGAKYSLREKLFF. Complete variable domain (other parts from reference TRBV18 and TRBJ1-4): NAGVMQNPRHLVRRRGQEARLRCSPMKGHSHVYWYRQLPEEGLKFMVYLQKENIIDESGMPKERFSAEFPKEGPSILRIQQVVRGDSAAYFCASSLKGQGAKYSLREKLFFGSGTQLSVL.

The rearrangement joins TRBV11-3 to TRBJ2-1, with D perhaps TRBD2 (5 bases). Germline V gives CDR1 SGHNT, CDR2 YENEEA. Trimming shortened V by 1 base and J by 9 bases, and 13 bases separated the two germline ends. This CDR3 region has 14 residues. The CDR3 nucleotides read TGTGCCAGCAGCTTAGTTACGGGAAACGGTGAGCAGTTCTTC. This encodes CASSLVTGNGEQFF.

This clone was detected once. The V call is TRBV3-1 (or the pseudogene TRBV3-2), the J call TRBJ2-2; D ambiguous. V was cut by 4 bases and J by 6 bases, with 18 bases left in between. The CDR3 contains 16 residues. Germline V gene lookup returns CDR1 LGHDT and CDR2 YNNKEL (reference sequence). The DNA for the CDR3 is TGTGCCAGCAGCCGGATTGGCGGTTCTGGGGCCGGGGAGCTGTTTTTT. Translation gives CASSRIGGSGAGELFF.

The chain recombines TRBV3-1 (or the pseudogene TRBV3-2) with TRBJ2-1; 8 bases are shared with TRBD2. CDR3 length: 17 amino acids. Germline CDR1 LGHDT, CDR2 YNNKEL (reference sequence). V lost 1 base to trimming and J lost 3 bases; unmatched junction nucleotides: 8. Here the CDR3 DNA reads TGTGCCAGCAGCCAAGGATTGGCGGGAGGTGGCTACAATGAGCAGTTCTTC. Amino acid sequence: CASSQGLAGGGYNEQFF.

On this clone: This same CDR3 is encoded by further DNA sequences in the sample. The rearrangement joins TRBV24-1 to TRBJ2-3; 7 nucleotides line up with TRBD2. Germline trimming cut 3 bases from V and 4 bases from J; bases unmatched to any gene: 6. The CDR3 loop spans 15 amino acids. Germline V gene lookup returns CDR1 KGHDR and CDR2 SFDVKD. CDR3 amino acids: CATSDRRGGADTQYF. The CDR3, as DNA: TGTGCCACCAGTGATCGCCGGGGAGGGGCAGATACGCAGTATTTT.

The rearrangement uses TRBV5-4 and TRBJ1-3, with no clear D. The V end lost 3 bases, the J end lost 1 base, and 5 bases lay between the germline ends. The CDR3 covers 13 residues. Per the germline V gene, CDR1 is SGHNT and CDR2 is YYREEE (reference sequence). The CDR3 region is CASSSLSGNTIYF. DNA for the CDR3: TGTGCCAGCAGCTCCCTTTCTGGAAACACCATATATTTT.

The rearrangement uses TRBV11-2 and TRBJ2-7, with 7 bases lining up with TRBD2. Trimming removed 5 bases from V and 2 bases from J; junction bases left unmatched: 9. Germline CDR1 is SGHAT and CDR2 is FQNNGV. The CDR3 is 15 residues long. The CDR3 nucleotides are TGTGCCAGCAGCCTAAGCGGGACCATCCCCTACGAGCAGTACTTC. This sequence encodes CASSLSGTIPYEQYF.

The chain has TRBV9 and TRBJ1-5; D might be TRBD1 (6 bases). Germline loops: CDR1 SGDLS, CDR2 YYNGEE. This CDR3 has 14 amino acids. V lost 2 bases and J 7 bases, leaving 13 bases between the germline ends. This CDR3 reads CASSVEGVGQPQHF. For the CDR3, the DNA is TGTGCCAGCAGCGTGGAGGGGGTCGGACAGCCCCAGCATTTT.